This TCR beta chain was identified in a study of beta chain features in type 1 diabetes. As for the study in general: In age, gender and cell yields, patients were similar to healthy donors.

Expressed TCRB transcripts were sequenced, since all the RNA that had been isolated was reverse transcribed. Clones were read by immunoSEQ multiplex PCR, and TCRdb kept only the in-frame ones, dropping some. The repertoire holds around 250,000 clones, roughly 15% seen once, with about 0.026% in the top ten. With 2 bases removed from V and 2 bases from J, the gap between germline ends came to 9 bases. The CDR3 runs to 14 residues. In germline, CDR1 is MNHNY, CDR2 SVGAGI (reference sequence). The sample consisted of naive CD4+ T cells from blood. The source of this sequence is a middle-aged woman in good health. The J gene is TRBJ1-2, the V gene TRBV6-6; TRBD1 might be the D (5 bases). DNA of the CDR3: TGTGCCAGCAGTTACCGGGACTCCAACTATGGCTACACCTTC. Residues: CASSYRDSNYGYTF.